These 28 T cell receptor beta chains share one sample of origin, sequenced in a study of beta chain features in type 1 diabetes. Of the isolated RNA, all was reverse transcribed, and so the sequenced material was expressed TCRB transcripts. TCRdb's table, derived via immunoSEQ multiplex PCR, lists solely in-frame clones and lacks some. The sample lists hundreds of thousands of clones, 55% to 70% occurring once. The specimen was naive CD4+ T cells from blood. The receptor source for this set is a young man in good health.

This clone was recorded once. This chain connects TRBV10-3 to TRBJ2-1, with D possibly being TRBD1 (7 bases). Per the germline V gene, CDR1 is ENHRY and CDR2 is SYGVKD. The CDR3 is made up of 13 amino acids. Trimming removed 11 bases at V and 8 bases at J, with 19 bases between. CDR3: CALGGTASDEQFF. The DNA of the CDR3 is TGTGCCCTCGGAGGGACAGCGAGTGATGAGCAGTTCTTC.

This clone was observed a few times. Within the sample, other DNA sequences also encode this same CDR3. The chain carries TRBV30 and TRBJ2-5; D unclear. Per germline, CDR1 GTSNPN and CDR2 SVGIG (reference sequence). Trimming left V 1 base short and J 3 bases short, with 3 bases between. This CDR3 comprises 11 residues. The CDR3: CAWSEEETQYF. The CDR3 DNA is TGTGCCTGGAGTGAGGAAGAGACCCAGTACTTC.

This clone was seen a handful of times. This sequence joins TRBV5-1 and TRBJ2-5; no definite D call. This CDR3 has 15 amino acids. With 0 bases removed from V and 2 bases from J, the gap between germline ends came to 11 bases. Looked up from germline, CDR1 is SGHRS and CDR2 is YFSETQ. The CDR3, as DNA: TGCGCCAGCAGCTTGGCTGTAGGCCCACAAGAGACCCAGTACTTC. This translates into CASSLAVGPQETQYF.

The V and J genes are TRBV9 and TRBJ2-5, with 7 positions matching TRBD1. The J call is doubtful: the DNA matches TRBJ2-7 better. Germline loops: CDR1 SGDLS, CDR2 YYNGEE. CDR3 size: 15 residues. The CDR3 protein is CASSVGSGGSYEQYF. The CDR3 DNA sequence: TGTGCCAGCAGCGTAGGGTCAGGGGGCTCCTACGAGCAGTACTTC.

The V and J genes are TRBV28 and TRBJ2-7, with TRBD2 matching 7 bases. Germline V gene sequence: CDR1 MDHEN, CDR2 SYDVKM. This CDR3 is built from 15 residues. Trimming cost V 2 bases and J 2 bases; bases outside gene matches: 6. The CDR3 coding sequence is TGTGCCAGCAGTTTAGCGGGAGTGGGGCCCTACGAGCAGTACTTC. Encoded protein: CASSLAGVGPYEQYF.

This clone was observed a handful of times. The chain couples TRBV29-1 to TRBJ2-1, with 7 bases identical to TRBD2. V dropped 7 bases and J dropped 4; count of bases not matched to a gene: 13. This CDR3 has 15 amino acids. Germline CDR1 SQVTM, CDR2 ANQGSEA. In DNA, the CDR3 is TGCAGCGCCCTCTCCTCCAGCGGGAAATACAATGAGCAGTTCTTC. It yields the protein CSALSSSGKYNEQFF.

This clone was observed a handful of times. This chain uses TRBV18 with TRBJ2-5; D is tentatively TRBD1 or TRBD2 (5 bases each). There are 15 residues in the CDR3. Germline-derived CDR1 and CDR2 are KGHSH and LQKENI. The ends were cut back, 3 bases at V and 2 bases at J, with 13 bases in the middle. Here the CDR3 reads CASSPIRGEQETQYF. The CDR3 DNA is TGTGCCAGCTCACCGATAAGAGGGGAACAAGAGACCCAGTACTTC.

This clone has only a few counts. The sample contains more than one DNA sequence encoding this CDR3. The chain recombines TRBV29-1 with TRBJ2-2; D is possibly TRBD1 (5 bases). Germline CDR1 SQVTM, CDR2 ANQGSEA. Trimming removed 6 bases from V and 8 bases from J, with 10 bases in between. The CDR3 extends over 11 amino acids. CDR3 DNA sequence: TGCAGCGTCGGCAGGGCGGGGGAGCTGTTTTTT. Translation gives CSVGRAGELFF.

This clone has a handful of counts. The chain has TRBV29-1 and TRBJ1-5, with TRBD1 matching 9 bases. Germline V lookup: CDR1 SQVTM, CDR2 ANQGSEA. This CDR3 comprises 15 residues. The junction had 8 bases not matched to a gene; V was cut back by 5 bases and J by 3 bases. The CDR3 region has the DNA TGCAGCGTTCAGTTAGGACAGGGGAACAATCAGCCCCAGCATTTT. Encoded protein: CSVQLGQGNNQPQHF.

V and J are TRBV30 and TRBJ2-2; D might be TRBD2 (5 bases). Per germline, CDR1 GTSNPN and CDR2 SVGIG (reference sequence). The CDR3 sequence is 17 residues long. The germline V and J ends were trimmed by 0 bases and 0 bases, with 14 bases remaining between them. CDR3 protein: CAWSVVRRGPNTGELFF. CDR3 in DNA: TGTGCCTGGAGTGTCGTGAGGAGAGGGCCGAACACCGGGGAGCTGTTTTTT.

The chain's CDR3 is CASSQDRAGNTIYF. In nucleotides, the CDR3 is TGTGCCAGCAGCCAGGACAGGGCTGGAAACACCATATATTTT. The V and J genes are TRBV7-9 and TRBJ1-3, with 8 bases aligning to TRBD1. The CDR3 sequence is 14 residues long. Germline-derived CDR1 and CDR2 are SEHNR and FQNEAQ (reference sequence). Germline trimming cut 5 bases from V and 2 bases from J; bases unmatched to any gene: 2.

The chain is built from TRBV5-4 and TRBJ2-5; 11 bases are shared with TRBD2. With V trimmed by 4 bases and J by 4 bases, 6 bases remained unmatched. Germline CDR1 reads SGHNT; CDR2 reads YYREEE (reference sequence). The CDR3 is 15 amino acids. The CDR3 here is CASSTSGSVLETQYF. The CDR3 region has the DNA TGTGCCAGCAGCACTAGCGGGAGCGTCTTAGAGACCCAGTACTTC.

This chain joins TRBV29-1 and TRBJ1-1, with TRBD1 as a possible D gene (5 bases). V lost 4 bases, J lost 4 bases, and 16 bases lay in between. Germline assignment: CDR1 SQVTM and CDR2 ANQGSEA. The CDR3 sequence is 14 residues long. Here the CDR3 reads CSVVRPGGLTEAFF. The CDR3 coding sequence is TGCAGCGTTGTACGGCCCGGGGGTCTCACTGAAGCTTTCTTT.

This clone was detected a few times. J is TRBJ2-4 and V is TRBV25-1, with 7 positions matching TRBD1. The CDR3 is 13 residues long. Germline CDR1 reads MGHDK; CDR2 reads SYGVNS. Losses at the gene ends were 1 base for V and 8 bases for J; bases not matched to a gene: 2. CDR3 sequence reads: CASSEWDSDIQYF. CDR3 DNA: TGTGCCAGCAGTGAATGGGACAGTGACATTCAGTACTTC.

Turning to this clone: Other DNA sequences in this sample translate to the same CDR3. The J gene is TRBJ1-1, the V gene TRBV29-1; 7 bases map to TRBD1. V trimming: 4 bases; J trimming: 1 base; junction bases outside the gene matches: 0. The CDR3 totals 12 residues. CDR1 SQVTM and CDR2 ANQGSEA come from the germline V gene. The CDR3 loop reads CSVGQGNTEAFF. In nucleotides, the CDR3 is TGCAGCGTTGGACAGGGGAACACTGAAGCTTTCTTT.

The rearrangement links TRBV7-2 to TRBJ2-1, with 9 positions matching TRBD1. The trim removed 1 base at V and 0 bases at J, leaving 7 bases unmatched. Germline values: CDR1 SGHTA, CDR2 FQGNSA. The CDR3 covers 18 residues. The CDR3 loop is CASSLGTGALSSYNEQFF. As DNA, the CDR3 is TGTGCCAGCAGCTTAGGGACAGGGGCCCTTAGCTCCTACAATGAGCAGTTCTTC.

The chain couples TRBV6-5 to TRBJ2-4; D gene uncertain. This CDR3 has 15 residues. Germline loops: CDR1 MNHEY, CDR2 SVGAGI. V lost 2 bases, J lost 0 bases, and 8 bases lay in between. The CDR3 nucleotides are TGTGCCAGCAGTTACCGACCACTAGCCAAAAACATTCAGTACTTC. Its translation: CASSYRPLAKNIQYF.

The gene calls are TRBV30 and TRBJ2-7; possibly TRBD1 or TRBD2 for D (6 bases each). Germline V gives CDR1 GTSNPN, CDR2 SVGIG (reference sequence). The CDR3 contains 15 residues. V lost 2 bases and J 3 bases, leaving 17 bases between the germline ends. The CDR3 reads CAWSQGLAPRYEQYF. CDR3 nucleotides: TGTGCCTGGAGTCAGGGGCTAGCGCCCCGCTACGAGCAGTACTTC.

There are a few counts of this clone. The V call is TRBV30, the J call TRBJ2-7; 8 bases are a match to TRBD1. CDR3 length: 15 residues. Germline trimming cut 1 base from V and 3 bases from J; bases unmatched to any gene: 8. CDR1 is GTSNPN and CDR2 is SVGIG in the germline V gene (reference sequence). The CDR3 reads CAWSGRTGTLYEQYF. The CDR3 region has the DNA TGTGCCTGGAGTGGCCGGACAGGGACCCTCTACGAGCAGTACTTC.

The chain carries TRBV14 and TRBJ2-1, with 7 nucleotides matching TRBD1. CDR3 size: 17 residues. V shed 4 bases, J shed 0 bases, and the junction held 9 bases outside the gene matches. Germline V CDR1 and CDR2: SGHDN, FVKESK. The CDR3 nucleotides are TGTGCCAGCAGCCCGCTGCCGGGACAGAGCTCCTACAATGAGCAGTTCTTC. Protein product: CASSPLPGQSSYNEQFF.

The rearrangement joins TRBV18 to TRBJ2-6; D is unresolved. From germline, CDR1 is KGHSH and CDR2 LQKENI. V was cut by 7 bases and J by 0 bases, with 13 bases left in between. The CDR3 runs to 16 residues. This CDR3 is CASLRLAHSGANVLTF. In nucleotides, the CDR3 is TGTGCCAGCTTGCGCTTGGCCCACTCTGGGGCCAACGTCCTGACTTTC.

This CDR3 reads CASSPGMLADTQYF. Here the CDR3 DNA reads TGTGCCAGCAGCCCCGGAATGTTGGCAGATACGCAGTATTTT. The chain combines TRBV14 with TRBJ2-3; no clear D gene. This CDR3 comprises 14 residues. Trimming pared 4 bases from V and 4 bases from J, leaving 12 bases between. Germline lookup yields CDR1 SGHDN and CDR2 FVKESK.

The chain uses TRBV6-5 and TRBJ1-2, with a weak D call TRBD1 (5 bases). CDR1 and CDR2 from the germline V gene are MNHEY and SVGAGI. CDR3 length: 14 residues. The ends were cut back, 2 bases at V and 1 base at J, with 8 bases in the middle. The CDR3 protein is CASSYRDGNYGYTF. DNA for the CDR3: TGTGCCAGCAGTTACAGGGACGGTAACTATGGCTACACCTTC.

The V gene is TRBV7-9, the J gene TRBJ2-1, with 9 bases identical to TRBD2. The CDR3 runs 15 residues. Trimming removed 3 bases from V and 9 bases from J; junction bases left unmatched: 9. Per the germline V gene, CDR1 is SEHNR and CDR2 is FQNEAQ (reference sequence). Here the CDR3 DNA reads TGTGCCAGCAGCTTGGGAAGAGCGGGAGGCCCTGAGCAGTTCTTC. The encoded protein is CASSLGRAGGPEQFF. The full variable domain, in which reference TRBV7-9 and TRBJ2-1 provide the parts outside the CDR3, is DTGVSQNPRHKITKRGQNVTFRCDPISEHNRLYWYRQTLGQGPEFLTYFQNEAQLEKSRLLSDRFSAERPKGSFSTLEIQRTEQGDSAMYLCASSLGRAGGPEQFFGPGTRLTVL.

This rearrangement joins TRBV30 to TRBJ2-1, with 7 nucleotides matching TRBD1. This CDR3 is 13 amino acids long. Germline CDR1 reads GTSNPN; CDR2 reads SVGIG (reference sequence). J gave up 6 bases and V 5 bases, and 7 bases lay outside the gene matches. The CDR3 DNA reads TGTGCCTGGCCGACAGGGAAGGGCAATGAGCAGTTCTTC. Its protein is CAWPTGKGNEQFF.

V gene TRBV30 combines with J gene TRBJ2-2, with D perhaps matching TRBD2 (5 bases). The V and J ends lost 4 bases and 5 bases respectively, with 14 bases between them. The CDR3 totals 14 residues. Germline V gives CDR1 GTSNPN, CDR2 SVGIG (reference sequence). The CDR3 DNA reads TGTGCCTGGAATATGGGGAGTCGGACCGGGGAGCTGTTTTTT. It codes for CAWNMGSRTGELFF.

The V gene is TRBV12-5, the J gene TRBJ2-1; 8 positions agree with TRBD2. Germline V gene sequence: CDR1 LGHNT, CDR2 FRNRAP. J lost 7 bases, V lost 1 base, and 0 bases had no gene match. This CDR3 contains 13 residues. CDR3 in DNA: TGTGCTAGTGGTTTGGCGGGAGGGAATGAGCAGTTCTTC. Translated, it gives CASGLAGGNEQFF.

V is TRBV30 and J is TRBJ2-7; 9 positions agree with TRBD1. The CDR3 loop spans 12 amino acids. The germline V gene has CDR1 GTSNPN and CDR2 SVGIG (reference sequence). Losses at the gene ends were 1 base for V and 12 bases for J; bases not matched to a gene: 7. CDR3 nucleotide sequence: TGTGCCTGGAGTGGGGACAGGGATATTCTGTACTTC. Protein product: CAWSGDRDILYF.